This T cell receptor beta chain came from a study of monozygotic twins with inflammatory bowel disease. With respect to this clonotype: The antigen remains undetermined.

This CDR3 contains 15 residues. Germline V gene data show CDR1 as SGHRS and CDR2 as YFSETQ. Study observations and caveats: Compared with healthy twins, IBD patients shared fewer clonotypes with others, especially with disease activity.

Researchers generated cDNA in eight separate reactions per sample. TCRdb reprocessed the 5' RACE reads and stores each CDR3 protein as one record, lacking DNA. The listing records about 380,000 distinct CDR3 sequences. The authors drew around 2.6 ml of blood from each donor. The TCR originated in a human donor with ulcerative colitis or Crohn's disease, or a healthy co-twin of an affected twin (not recorded which). The J gene is TRBJ2-7, the V gene TRBV5-1; TCRdb designates TRBD1, a call that cannot be tested without DNA. Source material: blood. This chain's CDR3 is CASSLKGDSTYEQYF.